Below, 25 T cell receptor beta chains from the same sample are listed, as sequenced in a study of Ad26.COV2.S vaccination and SARS-CoV-2 variants. Here immunoSEQ multiplex PCR was the method, and the copy in TCRdb shows in-frame clones only, minus some. This table has around 350,000 clones, roughly 94% appearing once. The sample consisted of peripheral blood, taken after recovery from COVID-19. The receptor set was obtained from a human donor who had recovered from COVID-19.

The chain employs TRBV19 and TRBJ1-5; TRBD1 agrees at 9 bases. From germline, CDR1 is LNHDA and CDR2 SQIVND (reference sequence). V shed 7 bases, J shed 1 base, and the junction held 8 bases outside the gene matches. The CDR3 consists of 16 residues. This chain's CDR3 is CASNRQGVDSNQPQHF. In DNA, the CDR3 is TGTGCCAGTAACCGACAGGGGGTGGACAGCAATCAGCCCCAGCATTTT. Drawing the rest from reference TRBV19 and TRBJ1-5, the complete variable domain is DGGITQSPKYLFRKEGQNVTLSCEQNLNHDAMYWYRQDPGQGLRLIYYSQIVNDFQKGDIAEGYSVSREKKESFPLTVTSAQKNPTAFYLCASNRQGVDSNQPQHFGDGTRLSIL.

The chain uses TRBV29-1 and TRBJ2-3; 7 positions agree with TRBD2. CDR3 length equals 13 residues. From germline, CDR1 is SQVTM and CDR2 ANQGSEA. The trim removed 3 bases at V and 5 bases at J, leaving 5 bases unmatched. CDR3 amino acids: CSVDGGGEDTQYF. The CDR3 DNA follows: TGCAGCGTTGATGGCGGGGGAGAAGATACGCAGTATTTT.

The rearrangement links TRBV6-5 to TRBJ1-2; D is perhaps TRBD1 (5 bases). Trimming stripped 8 bases from V and 4 bases from J, with 17 bases between. Germline assignment: CDR1 MNHEY and CDR2 SVGAGI. The CDR3 totals 14 residues. CDR3 residues: CASVPRGSPYGYTF. CDR3 in DNA: TGTGCCAGCGTGCCACGGGGGTCACCCTATGGCTACACCTTC.

The chain links TRBV12-5 to TRBJ1-2; TRBD1 matches 8 bases. The ends lost 6 bases at V and 2 bases at J; junction bases unmatched: 17. Germline lookup yields CDR1 LGHNT and CDR2 FRNRAP. The CDR3 is made up of 18 amino acids. The CDR3 loop reads CASGGRSDRVWANYGYTF. The DNA of the CDR3 is TGTGCTAGTGGGGGGCGGTCGGACAGGGTATGGGCGAACTATGGCTACACCTTC.

The chain is built from TRBV4-1 and TRBJ1-4, with 10 bases that match TRBD1. Trimming took 1 base from V and 6 from J; bases not matched to a gene: 2. Germline V gives CDR1 MGHRA, CDR2 YSYEKL. The CDR3 extends over 15 amino acids. The CDR3 loop is CASSQAGTGDEKLFF. DNA for the CDR3: TGCGCCAGCAGCCAAGCGGGGACAGGGGATGAAAAACTGTTTTTT.

This chain connects TRBV11-3 to TRBJ2-3; D is unclear. The CDR3 has 15 residues. Trimming took 1 base from V and 4 from J, leaving 12 bases between them. Germline CDR1 and CDR2: SGHNT and YENEEA. CDR3 DNA: TGTGCCAGCAGCTTAGGCCAGCGCGAGGCAGATACGCAGTATTTT. Encoded protein: CASSLGQREADTQYF.

The chain is built from TRBV11-3 and TRBJ2-5, with D possibly being TRBD1 (5 bases). V lost 1 base, J lost 3 bases, and 6 bases lay in between. There are 13 residues in the CDR3. The germline gives CDR1 SGHNT, CDR2 YENEEA. DNA for the CDR3: TGTGCCAGCAGCTTAGTCAGGGAAGAGACCCAGTACTTC. Translated: CASSLVREETQYF.

The rearrangement joins TRBV5-6 to TRBJ2-1; the D is unclear. Between the trimmed V and J ends, which lost 2 bases and 10 bases, there was a span of 16 bases. The CDR3 loop spans 14 amino acids. In germline, CDR1 is SGHDT, CDR2 YYEEEE. CDR3 loop: CASSFTDARREQFF. CDR3 nucleotides: TGTGCCAGCAGCTTTACGGATGCCCGGCGGGAGCAGTTCTTC.

The J gene is TRBJ1-1, the V gene TRBV4-1; D is unresolved. CDR3 length: 15 amino acids. The germline V gene has CDR1 MGHRA and CDR2 YSYEKL. V gave up 0 bases and J gave up 0 bases, with 8 bases separating them. CDR3 amino acids: CASSQERTVNTEAFF. CDR3 nucleotide sequence: TGCGCCAGCAGCCAAGAAAGGACGGTGAACACTGAAGCTTTCTTT.

This chain links TRBV3-1 (or the pseudogene TRBV3-2) with TRBJ1-2; no firm D call. CDR3 length equals 14 residues. V was trimmed by 1 base and J by 4 bases, leaving 10 bases between them. Germline-derived CDR1 and CDR2 are LGHDT and YNNKEL (reference sequence). The CDR3 DNA reads as TGTGCCAGCAGCCAAGCTTCTGAAGGCTATGGCTACACCTTC. This gives the protein CASSQASEGYGYTF.

V is TRBV6-5 and J is TRBJ2-2, with D tentatively TRBD2 (6 bases). The germline gives CDR1 MNHEY, CDR2 SVGAGI. There are 15 residues in the CDR3. V was cut by 6 bases and J by 2 bases, with 13 bases left in between. CDR3 coding DNA: TGTGCCAGCAGCCGGGGGACGGTCAACACCGGGGAGCTGTTTTTT. Protein sequence: CASSRGTVNTGELFF.

The V call is TRBV5-1, the J call TRBJ2-7, with TRBD1 identical over 8 bases. The CDR3 totals 15 residues. V shed 0 bases and J 3 bases; nucleotides not matched to a gene: 5. CDR1 is SGHRS, CDR2 YFSETQ, per germline. In DNA form, the CDR3 reads TGCGCCAGCAGCTTGGGGTCCACAGGGGGCTACGAGCAGTACTTC. Translated: CASSLGSTGGYEQYF.

This clone was observed a single time. The CDR3 coding sequence is TGTGCCAGCAGCTCATATACTGAAGCTTTCTTT. Its protein is CASSSYTEAFF. The chain uses TRBV13 and TRBJ1-1, with D unclear. V lost 4 bases and J 5 bases, leaving 5 bases between the germline ends. CDR3 size: 11 residues. Germline lookup yields CDR1 PRHDT and CDR2 FYEKMQ (reference sequence). Combining the CDR3 with reference TRBV13 and TRBJ1-1 gives the whole variable domain AAGVIQSPRHLIKEKRETATLKCYPIPRHDTVYWYQQGPGQDPQFLISFYEKMQSDKGSIPDRFSAQQFSDYHSELNMSSLELGDSALYFCASSSYTEAFFGQGTRLTVV.

The rearrangement uses TRBV18 and TRBJ2-2; 12 positions match TRBD2. The trim removed 6 bases at V and 4 bases at J, leaving 6 bases unmatched. The CDR3 runs 16 residues. Germline V gene data show CDR1 as KGHSH and CDR2 as LQKENI. CDR3 loop: CASSPTSGGLTGELFF. DNA for the CDR3: TGTGCCAGCTCTCCGACTAGCGGGGGCCTCACCGGGGAGCTGTTTTTT.

This clone was found a few times. The chain joins TRBV5-4 to TRBJ2-2; tentatively, D is TRBD1 (6 bases). CDR1 and CDR2 (germline): SGHNT, YYREEE (reference sequence). Trimming pared 0 bases from V and 8 bases from J, leaving 14 bases between. The CDR3 spans 15 residues. The CDR3 is CASSLDWTERGELFF. The CDR3 DNA sequence: TGTGCCAGCAGCTTGGATTGGACAGAGAGGGGGGAGCTGTTTTTT.

The genes are TRBV6-6 and TRBJ2-7; possibly TRBD1 for D (6 bases). Germline V gene sequence: CDR1 MNHNY, CDR2 SVGAGI (reference sequence). V was clipped by 6 bases and J by 4 bases, with 19 bases between them. The CDR3 runs 15 residues. Here the CDR3 DNA reads TGTGCCAGCAGCCGACAAACAGGGAGTCGGTACGAGCAGTACTTC. It yields the protein CASSRQTGSRYEQYF.

This clone occurred once. This sequence joins TRBV12-3 or TRBV12-4 and TRBJ1-1; the match to TRBD1 covers 9 bases. The CDR3 covers 13 residues. The V gene end was trimmed by 5 bases and the J gene end by 3 bases; junction bases not matched to a gene: 1. The CDR3 DNA sequence: TGTGCCAGCAGTCGGGACAGGGACACTGAAGCTTTCTTT. It specifies CASSRDRDTEAFF.

V is TRBV5-4 and J is TRBJ2-3; D remains ambiguous. The V gene's germline CDR1 is SGHNT and CDR2 YYREEE (reference sequence). Trimming left V 3 bases short and J 4 bases short, with 15 bases between. The CDR3 length is 15 residues. CDR3 protein: CASSSPLGVPDTQYF. In DNA, the CDR3 is TGTGCCAGCAGCTCCCCGCTGGGCGTACCAGATACGCAGTATTTT.

V usage is TRBV1 and J usage is TRBJ2-1; the D call of TRBD1 is as the table states it, not checked on the DNA. TRBV1 is annotated as a pseudogene. CDR3 length: 14 amino acids. The CDR3 nucleotides read TGCACCAGCAGCCAAGGGCCCAACTACAATGAGCAGTTCTTC. Encoded protein: CTSSQGPNYNEQFF.

The V gene is TRBV7-2, the J gene TRBJ2-3; D is unclear. CDR3 length equals 16 residues. Germline V gives CDR1 SGHTA, CDR2 FQGNSA. V gave up 5 bases and J gave up 1 base, with 16 bases separating them. The CDR3 loop is CASSPRSPGGTDTQYF. In DNA form, the CDR3 reads TGTGCCAGCAGCCCTCGTTCCCCTGGGGGCACAGATACGCAGTATTTT.

The chain combines TRBV18 with TRBJ1-1; 7 bases map to TRBD1. Germline values: CDR1 KGHSH, CDR2 LQKENI. J was trimmed by 4 bases and V by 5 bases; bases with no gene match: 16. The CDR3 runs 17 residues. The CDR3 DNA reads TGTGCCAGCTCATCCTCGAGTCCCGGGACAGCGGCCACTGAAGCTTTCTTT. This encodes CASSSSSPGTAATEAFF.

The chain joins TRBV10-3 to TRBJ2-3; D is ambiguous. Per germline, CDR1 ENHRY and CDR2 SYGVKD. V was clipped by 0 bases and J by 2 bases, with 9 bases between them. The CDR3 runs to 15 residues. CDR3 region: CAISESELPTDTQYF. DNA of the CDR3: TGTGCCATCAGTGAGTCAGAACTTCCCACAGATACGCAGTATTTT.

This chain links TRBV6-5 with TRBJ2-7, with TRBD1 identical over 9 bases. CDR3 size: 13 residues. The trim removed 2 bases at V and 6 bases at J, leaving 2 bases unmatched. Germline loops: CDR1 MNHEY, CDR2 SVGAGI. CDR3 protein: CASSYGQGSEQYF. CDR3 sequence (DNA): TGTGCCAGCAGTTACGGACAGGGGAGCGAGCAGTACTTC.

The chain has TRBV3-1 (or the pseudogene TRBV3-2) and TRBJ2-2; D is unresolved. With 2 bases removed from V and 6 bases from J, the gap between germline ends came to 7 bases. The CDR3 runs to 13 residues. Germline-derived CDR1 and CDR2 are LGHDT and YNNKEL (reference sequence). The CDR3 nucleotides are TGTGCCAGCAGCCAACGAGACGCCGGGGAGCTGTTTTTT. Residues: CASSQRDAGELFF.

V and J are TRBV18 and TRBJ2-1; 7 bases align to TRBD2. The V segment lost 4 bases and the J segment 3 bases; nucleotides outside the gene matches: 6. The length of the CDR3 is 15 residues. From germline, CDR1 is KGHSH and CDR2 LQKENI. DNA of the CDR3: TGTGCCAGCTCACGACGGGGGGACTTCTACAATGAGCAGTTCTTC. It encodes CASSRRGDFYNEQFF.